This entry concerns a single T cell receptor beta chain. In germline, CDR1 is SGHTS, CDR2 YDEGEE. Deletions cut 2 bases from V and 13 bases from J, with 24 bases between. This CDR3 has 16 amino acids. The data were obtained in a study of OX40 agonist ivuxolimab in advanced cancers. Assay used: immunoSEQ multiplex PCR; TCRdb lists only in-frame clones, some missing. Altogether more than 50,000 clones are present, 80% to 90% being singletons, with the ten largest covering roughly 0.66%. This chain links TRBV5-8 with TRBJ1-4, with D tentatively TRBD1 (6 bases). The sequences come from CD4+ or CD8+ T cells sorted from blood, collected in a trial of the OX40 agonist ivuxolimab. The receptor's source is an adult with an advanced solid tumor such as melanoma, head and neck, liver or kidney cancer. The CDR3 region has the DNA TGTGCCAGCAGCTTATTCTCCGGGACACCCCCTAACGGACTGTTTTTT. Translated, it gives CASSLFSGTPPNGLFF.